This TCR beta chain stems from a study of regulatory T cells in long-lasting Graves disease. Time point defined: newly diagnosed GD, antithyroid drugs for less than 3 months. Following extraction of RNA from PBMCs, that RNA was used to make the TCR library. With iRepertoire HTBI primers and Arm-PCR of CDR3 regions, TCR beta libraries were built. MiXCR, applied by TCRdb to the multiplex PCR reads, yields one record per CDR3 protein. This sample has fewer than 650,000 distinct CDR3 sequences; about 16% occur once, and the top ten carry 15% to 20%. The sample was also reused in another study, on T cells in Graves' hyperthyroidism and ophthalmopathy.

Sequencing was performed on peripheral blood mononuclear cells (PBMCs), taken at new diagnosis, from a patient treated with antithyroid drugs. This receptor was obtained from a woman aged 25-40 years with Graves disease.

CDR3: CASSFLHEQYF. The CDR3, as DNA: TGTGCCAGCAGTTTCTTACACGAGCAGTACTTC. The chain couples TRBV28 to TRBJ2-7; no clear D. The CDR3 is 11 residues long. Germline values: CDR1 MDHEN, CDR2 SYDVKM. The V gene lost 3 bases and the J gene lost 5 bases, with 5 bases spanning the gap.